The 18 T cell receptor beta chains presented below share a single source sample, sequenced in a study of somatic mutations in cytotoxic T cells in rheumatoid arthritis. Data came from immunoSEQ multiplex PCR; TCRdb stores just in-frame clones and leaves some out. The sample holds about 17,000 clones; less than 80% are singletons and the top ten take 5.3%. The sequenced sample was CD8+ T cells sorted from blood. These TCRs come from a man in his fifties or sixties in good health.

This clone was counted a few times. The rearrangement links TRBV13 to TRBJ1-2; TRBD1 is a possible D gene (6 bases). Trimming removed 5 bases from V and 4 bases from J, with 14 bases in between. Germline V gives CDR1 PRHDT, CDR2 FYEKMQ (reference sequence). The CDR3 covers 14 residues. The CDR3 loop reads CASSPTGFSYGYTF. Written as DNA, the CDR3 is TGTGCCAGCAGCCCCACAGGGTTTTCCTATGGCTACACCTTC. Filled out from reference TRBV13 and TRBJ1-2, the complete variable domain reads AAGVIQSPRHLIKEKRETATLKCYPIPRHDTVYWYQQGPGQDPQFLISFYEKMQSDKGSIPDRFSAQQFSDYHSELNMSSLELGDSALYFCASSPTGFSYGYTFGSGTRLTVV.

This chain links TRBV4-1 with TRBJ2-7, with D perhaps matching TRBD1 (6 bases). The germline gives CDR1 MGHRA, CDR2 YSYEKL. There are 15 residues in the CDR3. Trimming took 0 bases from V and 4 from J, leaving 13 bases between them. The CDR3 nucleotides are TGCGCCAGCAGCCAAGATTTCAGGGGCAGGTACGAGCAGTACTTC. It is translated as CASSQDFRGRYEQYF.

This clone has only a few counts. The chain carries TRBV7-9 and TRBJ1-4, with D possibly matching TRBD1 (5 bases). The CDR3 is 14 amino acids. Germline V gives CDR1 SEHNR, CDR2 FQNEAQ (reference sequence). V dropped 8 bases and J dropped 8 bases, with 18 bases sitting between them. As DNA, the CDR3 is TGTGCCAGCGGGGTGGGGCCCACCGGGGAAAAACTGTTTTTT. Translated, it gives CASGVGPTGEKLFF. The complete variable domain, with remaining parts taken from reference TRBV7-9 and TRBJ1-4, reads DTGVSQNPRHKITKRGQNVTFRCDPISEHNRLYWYRQTLGQGPEFLTYFQNEAQLEKSRLLSDRFSAERPKGSFSTLEIQRTEQGDSAMYLCASGVGPTGEKLFFGSGTQLSVL.

There are a few counts of this clone. The V and J genes are TRBV6-1 and TRBJ2-7; 7 bases are shared with TRBD2. Germline CDR1 MNHNS, CDR2 SASEGT. CDR3 length: 13 amino acids. The junction had 4 bases not matched to a gene; V was cut back by 5 bases and J by 3 bases. The CDR3: CASSPGLLYEQYF. CDR3 nucleotides: TGTGCCAGCAGTCCGGGACTACTCTACGAGCAGTACTTC.

The chain employs TRBV7-5 and TRBJ1-4; no DNA check was done on the table's D call, TRBD1. TRBV7-5 is described as a pseudogene. The CDR3 length is 14 residues. The CDR3 sequence: CARSLYSSNEKLFF. The CDR3 DNA follows: TGTGCCAGAAGCTTATACAGCTCTAATGAAAAACTGTTTTTT.

The rearrangement links TRBV27 to TRBJ1-2; D is undetermined. V was clipped by 3 bases and J by 0 bases, with 14 bases between them. CDR3 length equals 16 residues. CDR1 is MNHEY, CDR2 SMNVEV, per germline (reference sequence). The CDR3 DNA is TGTGCCAGCAGTTTTGAGGGTGGTGGAGCTAACTATGGCTACACCTTC. Translation gives CASSFEGGGANYGYTF.

The V gene is TRBV13, the J gene TRBJ2-5, with 10 bases lining up with TRBD2. The CDR3 sequence is 14 residues long. The V and J ends lost 5 bases and 4 bases, in that order; junction bases with no gene match: 4. In germline, CDR1 is PRHDT, CDR2 FYEKMQ (reference sequence). In nucleotides, the CDR3 is TGTGCCAGCAGCGACAGCGGGGGGGTAGAGACCCAGTACTTC. As protein: CASSDSGGVETQYF. The whole variable domain, filled in from reference TRBV13 and TRBJ2-5, reads AAGVIQSPRHLIKEKRETATLKCYPIPRHDTVYWYQQGPGQDPQFLISFYEKMQSDKGSIPDRFSAQQFSDYHSELNMSSLELGDSALYFCASSDSGGVETQYFGPGTRLLVL.

The chain uses TRBV6-1 and TRBJ2-1; a possible D gene is TRBD1 (6 bases). V lost 4 bases and J 7 bases, leaving 17 bases between the germline ends. Germline assignment: CDR1 MNHNS and CDR2 SASEGT. CDR3 size: 15 residues. This chain's CDR3 is CASSAGQTRRNEQFF. The CDR3 nucleotides read TGTGCCAGCAGTGCAGGACAGACGAGGCGGAATGAGCAGTTCTTC.

The CDR3 nucleotides read TGTGCCAGCAGTTACAGGACAGGGGGTGGCTACACCTTC. Translating it yields CASSYRTGGGYTF. This rearrangement joins TRBV6-5 to TRBJ1-2; 10 nucleotides match TRBD1. V dropped 2 bases and J dropped 7; count of bases not matched to a gene: 1. Germline assignment: CDR1 MNHEY and CDR2 SVGAGI. The CDR3 is made up of 13 amino acids.

The chain carries TRBV4-1 and TRBJ1-2, with D possibly being TRBD1 (6 bases). Trimming left V 0 bases short and J 0 bases short, with 11 bases between. Germline CDR1 is MGHRA and CDR2 is YSYEKL. The CDR3 spans 16 residues. CDR3 nucleotide sequence: TGCGCCAGCAGCCAAGATCCCAGGGGAGCTAACTATGGCTACACCTTC. It specifies CASSQDPRGANYGYTF.

This clone came up once. V usage is TRBV4-1 and J usage is TRBJ2-3; 7 nucleotides agree with TRBD2. The CDR3 consists of 15 residues. After removal of 6 bases from V and 2 bases from J, the junction contained 8 bases not matched to a gene. Germline V CDR1 and CDR2: MGHRA, YSYEKL. Written as DNA, the CDR3 is TGCGCCAGCAGTCGACTAGCCGAGCCCACAGATACGCAGTATTTT. The encoded protein is CASSRLAEPTDTQYF.

The chain joins TRBV7-8 to TRBJ1-1, with a possible D match to TRBD1 (5 bases). The CDR3 covers 14 residues. Trimming left V 0 bases short and J 6 bases short, with 11 bases between. Germline values: CDR1 SGHVS, CDR2 FQNEAQ. The CDR3, as DNA: TGTGCCAGCAGCTTAGCGGGGGGGAGCGCTGAAGCTTTCTTT. Translated, it gives CASSLAGGSAEAFF.

The chain employs TRBV12-2 and TRBJ2-7; the table's TRBD1 call for D was not verified on the DNA. TRBV12-2 is noted as a pseudogene. This CDR3 contains 17 residues. The CDR3 reads CASRLESGGLVGYEQYF. The CDR3 DNA reads as TGTGCAAGTCGCTTAGAGTCAGGGGGCCTGGTCGGGTACGAGCAGTACTTC.

CDR3 nucleotide sequence: TGTGCCACCAGCAGAGATAACGGAGAGGAGCAGTTCTTC. It yields the protein CATSRDNGEEQFF. This chain uses TRBV15 with TRBJ2-1; D is uncertain. The CDR3 spans 13 residues. Germline CDR1 and CDR2: LNHNV and YYDKDF (reference sequence). V was trimmed by 0 bases and J by 10 bases, leaving 10 bases between them.

This sequence joins TRBV11-2 and TRBJ2-5; D is ambiguous. Trimming stripped 4 bases from V and 2 bases from J, with 11 bases between. CDR1 and CDR2 (germline): SGHAT, FQNNGV. There are 14 residues in the CDR3. The CDR3 is CASSSSDKQETQYF. Written as DNA, the CDR3 is TGTGCCAGCAGCTCCTCAGACAAACAAGAGACCCAGTACTTC.

The chain joins TRBV19 to TRBJ2-5, with 9 bases identical to TRBD1. Trimming removed 4 bases from V and 4 bases from J; junction bases left unmatched: 13. CDR1 is LNHDA and CDR2 is SQIVND in the germline V gene (reference sequence). The length of the CDR3 is 17 residues. CDR3 nucleotide sequence: TGTGCCAGTAGTACCGGACAGGGGTCACTAGATGGAGAGACCCAGTACTTC. This gives the protein CASSTGQGSLDGETQYF. Supplemented by reference TRBV19 and TRBJ2-5, the full variable domain reads DGGITQSPKYLFRKEGQNVTLSCEQNLNHDAMYWYRQDPGQGLRLIYYSQIVNDFQKGDIAEGYSVSREKKESFPLTVTSAQKNPTAFYLCASSTGQGSLDGETQYFGPGTRLLVL.

The rearrangement joins TRBV7-2 to TRBJ2-7; TRBD1 is a possible D gene (6 bases). V was clipped by 5 bases and J by 4 bases, with 9 bases between them. Germline-derived CDR1 and CDR2 are SGHTA and FQGNSA. This CDR3 is 12 amino acids long. DNA of the CDR3: TGTGCCAGCAGCAGGACAGAATACGAGCAGTACTTC. Protein product: CASSRTEYEQYF. Full variable domain (rest looked up from reference TRBV7-2 and TRBJ2-7): GAGVSQSPSNKVTEKGKDVELRCDPISGHTALYWYRQSLGQGLEFLIYFQGNSAPDKSGLPSDRFSAERTGGSVSTLTIQRTQQEDSAVYLCASSRTEYEQYFGPGTRLTVT.

The chain is built from TRBV30 and TRBJ2-7; TRBD1 matches 7 bases. This CDR3 region has 15 residues. The ends lost 2 bases at V and 6 bases at J; junction bases unmatched: 13. In germline, CDR1 is GTSNPN, CDR2 SVGIG (reference sequence). The CDR3 sequence: CAWSSGPGTAGEQYF. The CDR3 coding sequence is TGTGCCTGGAGTTCCGGCCCCGGGACAGCCGGCGAGCAGTACTTC.